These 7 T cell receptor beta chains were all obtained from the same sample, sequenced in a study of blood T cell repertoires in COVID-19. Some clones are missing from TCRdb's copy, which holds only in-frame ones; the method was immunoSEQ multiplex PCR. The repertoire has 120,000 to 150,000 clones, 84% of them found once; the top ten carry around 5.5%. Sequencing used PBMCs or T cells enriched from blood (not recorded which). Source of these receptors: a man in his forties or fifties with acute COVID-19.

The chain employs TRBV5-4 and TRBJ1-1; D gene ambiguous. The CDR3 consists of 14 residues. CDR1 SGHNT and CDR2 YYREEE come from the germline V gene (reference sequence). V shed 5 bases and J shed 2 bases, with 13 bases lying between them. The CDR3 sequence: CASSPIRRNTEAFF. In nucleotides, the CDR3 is TGTGCCAGCAGTCCTATTAGGAGAAACACTGAAGCTTTCTTT. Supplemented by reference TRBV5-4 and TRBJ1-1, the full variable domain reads ETGVTQSPTHLIKTRGQQVTLRCSSQSGHNTVSWYQQALGQGPQFIFQYYREEENGRGNFPPRFSGLQFPNYSSELNVNALELDDSALYLCASSPIRRNTEAFFGQGTRLTVV.

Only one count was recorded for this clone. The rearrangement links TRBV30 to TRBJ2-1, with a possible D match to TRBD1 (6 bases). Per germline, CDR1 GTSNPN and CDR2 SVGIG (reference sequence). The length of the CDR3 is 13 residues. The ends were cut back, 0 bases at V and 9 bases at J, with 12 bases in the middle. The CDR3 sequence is CAWSVQGPGEQFF. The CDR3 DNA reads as TGTGCCTGGAGTGTACAGGGTCCGGGTGAGCAGTTCTTC.

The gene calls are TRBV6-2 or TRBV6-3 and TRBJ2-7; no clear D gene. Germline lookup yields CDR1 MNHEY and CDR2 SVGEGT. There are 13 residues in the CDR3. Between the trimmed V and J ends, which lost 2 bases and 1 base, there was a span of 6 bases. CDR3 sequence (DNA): TGTGCCAGCAGTTACGTCCAGTCCTACGAGCAGTACTTC. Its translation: CASSYVQSYEQYF.

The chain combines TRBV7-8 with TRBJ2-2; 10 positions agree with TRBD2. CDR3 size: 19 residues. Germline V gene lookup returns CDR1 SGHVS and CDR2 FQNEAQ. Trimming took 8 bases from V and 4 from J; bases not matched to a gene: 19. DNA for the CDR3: TGTGCCAGCGGACCCCTCCCGGGAGCGGGAGGGCCTTTCACCGGGGAGCTGTTTTTT. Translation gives CASGPLPGAGGPFTGELFF.

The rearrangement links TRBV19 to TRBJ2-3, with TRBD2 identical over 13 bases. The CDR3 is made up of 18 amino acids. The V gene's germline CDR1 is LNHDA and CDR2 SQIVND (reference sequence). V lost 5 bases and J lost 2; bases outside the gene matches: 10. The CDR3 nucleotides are TGTGCCAGTAGTGCACTAGCGGGGGGGCCCATCTACACAGATACGCAGTATTTT. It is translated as CASSALAGGPIYTDTQYF.

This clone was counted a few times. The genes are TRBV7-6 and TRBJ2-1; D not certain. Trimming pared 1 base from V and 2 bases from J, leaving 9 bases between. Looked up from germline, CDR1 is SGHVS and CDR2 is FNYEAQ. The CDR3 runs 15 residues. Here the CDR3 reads CASSLVLGTYNEQFF. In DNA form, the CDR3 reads TGTGCCAGCAGCTTAGTCCTCGGTACCTACAATGAGCAGTTCTTC.

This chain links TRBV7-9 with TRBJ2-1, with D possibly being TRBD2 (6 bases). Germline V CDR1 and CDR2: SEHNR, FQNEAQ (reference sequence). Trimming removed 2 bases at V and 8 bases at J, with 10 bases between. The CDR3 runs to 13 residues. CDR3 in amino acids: CASSLPPGDEQFF. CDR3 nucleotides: TGTGCCAGCAGCTTACCCCCGGGGGATGAGCAGTTCTTC.